The table lists the clone carrying this T cell receptor (beta chain) with a few counts. Its antigen is still unknown. This PCR relied on a set of 60 Vbeta primers and 13 Jbeta primers. Sequenced by immunoSEQ multiplex PCR; TCRdb stores in-frame clones only, minus some. The sample carries about 110,000 clones, around 70% recorded once. This sample was taken from a study of cytomegalovirus exposure and HLA in healthy donors. The study, taken as a whole, reports: CMV antigen specificity of three CMV-associated chains was confirmed in vitro. Compared with the roughly 700-donor mean, an Asian-associated ancestry cluster reportedly had fewer N-insertions, according to a later analysis.

The ends were cut back, 8 bases at V and 0 bases at J, with 17 bases in the middle. Germline loops: CDR1 MNHNS, CDR2 SASEGT. This CDR3 region has 15 residues. The V and J genes are TRBV6-1 and TRBJ2-7; D is perhaps TRBD1 (7 bases). Input material: PBMCs. This sequence originates from a woman between 65 and 79 years old in good health and CMV-seropositive. CDR3 in amino acids: CASWAGGTSSYEQYF. The CDR3 DNA follows: TGTGCCAGCTGGGCAGGGGGGACCAGCTCCTACGAGCAGTACTTC.